This TCR beta chain originates from a study of T cell responses to AZD1222 COVID-19 vaccine. The V end was cut by 0 bases, the J end by 7 bases, with 9 bases between. From germline, CDR1 is GTSNPN and CDR2 SVGIG (reference sequence). The CDR3 is 12 amino acids. Produced via immunoSEQ multiplex PCR; TCRdb's table is partial and in-frame only. The sample consists of 120,000 or so clones, about 92% of them appearing once. This chain connects TRBV30 to TRBJ1-2, with D tentatively TRBD1 (5 bases). The sequencing here drew on peripheral blood, taken on day 0 of AZD1222 vaccination. The TCR sequence derives from an adult in good health. CDR3 residues: CAWSVRGSGYTF. The DNA for the CDR3 is TGTGCCTGGAGTGTAAGGGGAAGTGGCTACACCTTC. The whole variable domain, filled in from reference TRBV30 and TRBJ1-2, reads SQTIHQWPATLVQPVGSPLSLECTVEGTSNPNLYWYRQAAGRGLQLLFYSVGIGQISSEVPQNLSASRPQDRQFILSSKKLLLSDSGFYLCAWSVRGSGYTFGSGTRLTVV.